A single sample gave rise to the 22 T cell receptor beta chains below, sequenced in a study of T cell responses to AZD1222 COVID-19 vaccine. Sequenced by immunoSEQ multiplex PCR; TCRdb stores in-frame clones only, minus some. The data contain more than 120,000 clones, just over 85% of them singletons. This material consisted of peripheral blood, taken 28 days after the second AZD1222 dose. The receptor source for this set is an adult who received the AZD1222 COVID-19 vaccine.

This chain joins TRBV27 and TRBJ1-1; the match to TRBD1 covers 7 bases. With V trimmed by 4 bases and J by 11 bases, 16 bases remained unmatched. The germline V gene has CDR1 MNHEY and CDR2 SMNVEV (reference sequence). CDR3 size: 15 residues. The CDR3 DNA is TGTGCCAGCAGTTCACAGACAGGGCCCCTAGGACAGGCTTTCTTT. It is translated as CASSSQTGPLGQAFF.

The count of this clone is one. The V and J genes are TRBV4-1 and TRBJ1-1; a possible D gene is TRBD1 (5 bases). Trimming removed 8 bases from V and 3 bases from J, with 19 bases in between. The CDR3 has 15 amino acids. Germline V lookup: CDR1 MGHRA, CDR2 YSYEKL. The CDR3 nucleotides read TGCGCCAGCCGCCGGGACCTAATGGCGGACACTGAAGCTTTCTTT. It is translated as CASRRDLMADTEAFF.

The chain carries TRBV15 and TRBJ1-1; the D gene is possibly TRBD1 (5 bases). Per germline, CDR1 LNHNV and CDR2 YYDKDF (reference sequence). Trimming pared 5 bases from V and 0 bases from J, leaving 13 bases between. The CDR3 extends over 15 amino acids. The CDR3 coding sequence is TGTGCCACCAGCCGGGGGGGGAACATGAACACTGAAGCTTTCTTT. As protein: CATSRGGNMNTEAFF. Variable domain in full (rest from reference TRBV15 and TRBJ1-1): DAMVIQNPRYQVTQFGKPVTLSCSQTLNHNVMYWYQQKSSQAPKLLFHYYDKDFNNEADTPDNFQSRRPNTSFCFLDIRSPGLGDTAMYLCATSRGGNMNTEAFFGQGTRLTVV.

This chain uses TRBV3-1 (or the pseudogene TRBV3-2) with TRBJ1-6; TRBD1 agrees at 7 bases. From germline, CDR1 is LGHDT and CDR2 YNNKEL (reference sequence). CDR3 length equals 15 residues. The V segment lost 5 bases and the J segment 9 bases; nucleotides outside the gene matches: 10. CDR3 protein: CASSLGQSSVSPLHF. For the CDR3, the DNA is TGTGCCAGCAGCTTGGGACAGAGCTCTGTTTCACCCCTCCACTTT.

V is TRBV5-5 and J is TRBJ1-4, with TRBD1 as a possible D gene (5 bases). Trimming cost V 3 bases and J 2 bases, with 8 bases left between them. Looked up from germline, CDR1 is SGHKS and CDR2 is YYEKEE (reference sequence). CDR3 size: 14 residues. The CDR3 sequence is CASSSRVTNEKLFF. The CDR3 DNA reads TGTGCCAGCAGCTCCAGGGTTACTAATGAAAAACTGTTTTTT.

This clone occurred a few times. The chain joins TRBV13 to TRBJ2-1; D possibly matches TRBD1 or TRBD2 (5 bases each). The CDR3 is 11 amino acids. Germline-derived CDR1 and CDR2 are PRHDT and FYEKMQ (reference sequence). V was shortened by 4 bases and J by 13 bases, with 11 bases between the two germline ends. In nucleotides, the CDR3 is TGTGCCAGCAGCTCCGGGACCCGACAGTTCTTC. Residues: CASSSGTRQFF.

This chain links TRBV10-3 with TRBJ2-1; 7 positions match TRBD2. This CDR3 has 15 amino acids. Per germline, CDR1 ENHRY and CDR2 SYGVKD. The V and J ends lost 6 bases and 5 bases, in that order; junction bases with no gene match: 10. CDR3: CAISPGGGLNNEQFF. CDR3 bases: TGTGCCATCAGCCCGGGGGGAGGCTTAAACAATGAGCAGTTCTTC.

This clone has only a few counts. J is TRBJ2-2 and V is TRBV2; the D is unclear. The V gene's germline CDR1 is SNHLY and CDR2 FYNNEI. The CDR3 covers 15 residues. V was trimmed by 5 bases and J by 8 bases, leaving 18 bases between them. The CDR3 nucleotides read TGTGCCAGCAGTCCCCCCGCCTCCCTTGGAGGGGAGCTGTTTTTT. Translation: CASSPPASLGGELFF.

V usage is TRBV6-5 and J usage is TRBJ2-1; perhaps TRBD2 as D (7 bases). The CDR3 has 13 amino acids. The ends were cut back, 10 bases at V and 10 bases at J, with 20 bases in the middle. From germline, CDR1 is MNHEY and CDR2 SVGAGI. Written as DNA, the CDR3 is TGTGCCACCAGGTCCGCGGGGGCTGGAGAGCAGTTCTTC. Translated: CATRSAGAGEQFF.

The chain links TRBV19 to TRBJ1-2; TRBD1 matches at 7 bases. There are 13 residues in the CDR3. The V segment lost 4 bases and the J segment 8 bases; nucleotides outside the gene matches: 7. CDR1 LNHDA and CDR2 SQIVND come from the germline V gene (reference sequence). Here the CDR3 DNA reads TGTGCCAGTAGTAATGAGGGGGCTCGAGGCTACACCTTC. The encoded protein is CASSNEGARGYTF. Together with reference TRBV19 and TRBJ1-2, the CDR3 gives the full variable domain: DGGITQSPKYLFRKEGQNVTLSCEQNLNHDAMYWYRQDPGQGLRLIYYSQIVNDFQKGDIAEGYSVSREKKESFPLTVTSAQKNPTAFYLCASSNEGARGYTFGSGTRLTVV.

The chain uses TRBV18 and TRBJ2-5; TRBD1 matches at 8 bases. Germline V gene lookup returns CDR1 KGHSH and CDR2 LQKENI. Trimming removed 1 base from V and 1 base from J; junction bases left unmatched: 5. The CDR3 is made up of 16 amino acids. CDR3 in amino acids: CASSPQTGAGQETQYF. CDR3 DNA sequence: TGTGCCAGCTCACCACAGACAGGGGCCGGCCAAGAGACCCAGTACTTC.

The chain carries TRBV9 and TRBJ2-1; 7 nucleotides match TRBD2. The CDR3 length is 20 residues. V dropped 0 bases and J dropped 0; count of bases not matched to a gene: 15. The germline CDR1 and CDR2 sequences are SGDLS and YYNGEE. The CDR3 is CASSVATERDGPSSYNEQFF. The CDR3 DNA is TGTGCCAGCAGCGTAGCTACAGAGCGGGATGGGCCTAGCTCCTACAATGAGCAGTTCTTC.

This sequence joins TRBV28 and TRBJ1-5; TRBD1 matches at 9 bases. Losses at the gene ends were 3 bases for V and 6 bases for J; bases not matched to a gene: 9. This CDR3 is 16 amino acids long. The V gene's germline CDR1 is MDHEN and CDR2 SYDVKM. The CDR3 is CASSLGTGPKIQPQHF. In DNA form, the CDR3 reads TGTGCCAGCAGTTTGGGGACAGGGCCTAAGATTCAGCCCCAGCATTTT.

The chain employs TRBV9 and TRBJ2-3; D may be TRBD2 (6 bases). The CDR3 has 15 residues. The germline V gene encodes CDR1 SGDLS and CDR2 YYNGEE. Trimming stripped 0 bases from V and 4 bases from J, with 12 bases between. The CDR3 DNA reads as TGTGCCAGCAGCGTAGCCTCAGGGAGGCCAGATACGCAGTATTTT. Protein sequence: CASSVASGRPDTQYF.

The V gene is TRBV7-2, the J gene TRBJ2-7, with D uncertain. Trimming left V 3 bases short and J 0 bases short, with 6 bases between. The V gene's germline CDR1 is SGHTA and CDR2 FQGNSA. The CDR3 runs 13 residues. CDR3 coding DNA: TGTGCCAGCAGCTTCGTACTCTCCTACGAGCAGTACTTC. This codes for CASSFVLSYEQYF.

The chain joins TRBV30 to TRBJ1-5, with TRBD1 matching over 8 bases. The CDR3 length is 15 residues. CDR1 GTSNPN and CDR2 SVGIG come from the germline V gene (reference sequence). With V trimmed by 0 bases and J by 4 bases, 5 bases remained unmatched. In DNA, the CDR3 is TGTGCCTGGAGTGTACCTCAGGGGGCGAATCAGCCCCAGCATTTT. It codes for CAWSVPQGANQPQHF.

The V gene is TRBV3-1 (or the pseudogene TRBV3-2), the J gene TRBJ1-4, with 7 bases aligning to TRBD1. Unmatched junction bases numbered 1, after V lost 7 bases and J lost 5 bases. The CDR3 covers 12 residues. CDR1 and CDR2 from the germline V gene are LGHDT and YNNKEL (reference sequence). As DNA, the CDR3 is TGTGCCAGCACGGGACAGAATGAAAAACTGTTTTTT. It specifies CASTGQNEKLFF.

J is TRBJ1-1 and V is TRBV28, with D perhaps matching TRBD1 (6 bases). V shed 7 bases and J shed 4 bases, with 13 bases lying between them. Germline CDR1 MDHEN, CDR2 SYDVKM. CDR3 length equals 13 residues. CDR3 DNA: TGTGCCAGCACCAAAGGACAGCCCACTGAAGCTTTCTTT. It yields the protein CASTKGQPTEAFF.

This clone was found a few times. J is TRBJ2-5 and V is TRBV2; possible D gene TRBD2, 6 bases. Germline-derived CDR1 and CDR2 are SNHLY and FYNNEI. The CDR3 covers 15 residues. V was trimmed by 6 bases and J by 9 bases, leaving 23 bases between them. CDR3 sequence (DNA): TGTGCCAGCAGGACTTCCGGGAGTGGGGCTGAGGCCCAGTACTTC. This gives the protein CASRTSGSGAEAQYF.

The V gene is TRBV6-5, the J gene TRBJ1-6; D remains unclear. The V gene's germline CDR1 is MNHEY and CDR2 SVGAGI. CDR3 length: 15 amino acids. V was cut by 7 bases and J by 6 bases, with 16 bases left in between. The CDR3 region has the DNA TGTGCCAGCACCCTTGGGTCACAGATTAATTCACCCCTCCACTTT. Translation: CASTLGSQINSPLHF.

The V gene is TRBV7-2, the J gene TRBJ2-5, with TRBD2 as a possible D gene (5 bases). This CDR3 region has 15 residues. V was pared by 3 bases and J by 5 bases, with 16 bases between. Per germline, CDR1 SGHTA and CDR2 FQGNSA. The DNA for the CDR3 is TGTGCCAGCAGCTTCCAAGGCGGCCCGGGGGAGACCCAGTACTTC. This codes for CASSFQGGPGETQYF.

A few counts support this clone. The rearrangement links TRBV12-3 or TRBV12-4 to TRBJ1-1; 7 nucleotides align to TRBD1. Unmatched junction bases numbered 6, after V lost 6 bases and J lost 8 bases. This CDR3 contains 12 residues. CDR3 residues: CASSFTGEEAFF. The DNA for the CDR3 is TGTGCCAGCAGCTTTACAGGGGAGGAAGCTTTCTTT.